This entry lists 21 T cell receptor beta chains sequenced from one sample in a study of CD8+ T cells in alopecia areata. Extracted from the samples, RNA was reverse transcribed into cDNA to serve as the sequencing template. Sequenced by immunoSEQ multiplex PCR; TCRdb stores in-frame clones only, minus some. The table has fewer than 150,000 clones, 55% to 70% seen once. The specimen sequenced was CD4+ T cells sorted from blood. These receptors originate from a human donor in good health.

In DNA, the CDR3 is TGCAGCGTGGCTAGGGAACAAGAGACCCAGTACTTC. Translated, it gives CSVAREQETQYF. This rearrangement joins TRBV29-1 to TRBJ2-5, with D unresolved. V dropped 6 bases and J dropped 2 bases, with 10 bases sitting between them. CDR3 length equals 12 residues. Germline CDR1 reads SQVTM; CDR2 reads ANQGSEA.

CDR3 amino acids: CAWSVDRSGNTIYF. CDR3 bases: TGTGCCTGGAGCGTAGACAGGTCCGGAAACACCATATATTTT. This chain links TRBV30 with TRBJ1-3; a possible D gene is TRBD1 (6 bases). Germline V gene data show CDR1 as GTSNPN and CDR2 as SVGIG (reference sequence). CDR3 size: 14 residues. V dropped 3 bases and J dropped 4 bases, with 13 bases sitting between them.

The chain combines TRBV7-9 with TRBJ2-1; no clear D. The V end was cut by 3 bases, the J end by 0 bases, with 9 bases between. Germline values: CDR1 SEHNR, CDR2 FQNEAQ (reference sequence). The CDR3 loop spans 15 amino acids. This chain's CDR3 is CASSLRRISYNEQFF. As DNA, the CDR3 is TGTGCCAGCAGCTTGCGGCGGATCTCCTACAATGAGCAGTTCTTC.

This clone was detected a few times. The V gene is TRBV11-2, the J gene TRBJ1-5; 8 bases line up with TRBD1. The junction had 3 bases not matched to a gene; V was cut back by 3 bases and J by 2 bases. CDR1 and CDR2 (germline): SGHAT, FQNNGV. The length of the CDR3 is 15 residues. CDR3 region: CASSFQGAGNQPQHF. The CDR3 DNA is TGTGCCAGCAGCTTTCAGGGGGCTGGCAATCAGCCCCAGCATTTT.

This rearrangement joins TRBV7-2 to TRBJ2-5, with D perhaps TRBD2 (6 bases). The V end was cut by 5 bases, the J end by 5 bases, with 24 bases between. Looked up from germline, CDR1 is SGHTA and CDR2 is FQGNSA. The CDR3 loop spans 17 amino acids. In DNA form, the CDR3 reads TGTGCCAGCAGCCCGGGGGTCATAGCAAAGGGACGGGAGACCCAGTACTTC. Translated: CASSPGVIAKGRETQYF.

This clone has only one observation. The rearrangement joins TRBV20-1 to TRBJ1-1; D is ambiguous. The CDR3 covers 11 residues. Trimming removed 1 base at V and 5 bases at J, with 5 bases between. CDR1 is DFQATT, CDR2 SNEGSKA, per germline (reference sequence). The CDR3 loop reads CSARGRTEAFF. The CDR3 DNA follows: TGCAGTGCTAGAGGTCGTACTGAAGCTTTCTTT.

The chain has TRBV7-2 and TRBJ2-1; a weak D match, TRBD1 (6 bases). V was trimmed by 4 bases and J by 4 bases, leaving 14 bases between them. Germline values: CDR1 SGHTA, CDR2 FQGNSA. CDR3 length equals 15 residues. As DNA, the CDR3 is TGTGCCAGCAGCTCATTTCAGGGGTATTACAATGAGCAGTTCTTC. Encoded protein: CASSSFQGYYNEQFF.

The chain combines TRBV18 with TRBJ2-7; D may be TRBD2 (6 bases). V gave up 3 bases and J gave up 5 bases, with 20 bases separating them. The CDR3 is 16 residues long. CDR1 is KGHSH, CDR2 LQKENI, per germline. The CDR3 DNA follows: TGTGCCAGCTCACCCCCACGGAGGGCGGCGCGGCACGAGCAGTACTTC. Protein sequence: CASSPPRRAARHEQYF. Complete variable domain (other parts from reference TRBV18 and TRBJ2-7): NAGVMQNPRHLVRRRGQEARLRCSPMKGHSHVYWYRQLPEEGLKFMVYLQKENIIDESGMPKERFSAEFPKEGPSILRIQQVVRGDSAAYFCASSPPRRAARHEQYFGPGTRLTVT.

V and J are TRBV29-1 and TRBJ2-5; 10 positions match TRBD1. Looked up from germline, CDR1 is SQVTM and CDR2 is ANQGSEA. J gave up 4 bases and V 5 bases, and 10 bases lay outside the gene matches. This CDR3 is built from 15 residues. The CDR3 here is CSVRPRTGGGETQYF. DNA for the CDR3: TGCAGCGTTCGCCCCCGGACAGGGGGGGGAGAGACCCAGTACTTC.

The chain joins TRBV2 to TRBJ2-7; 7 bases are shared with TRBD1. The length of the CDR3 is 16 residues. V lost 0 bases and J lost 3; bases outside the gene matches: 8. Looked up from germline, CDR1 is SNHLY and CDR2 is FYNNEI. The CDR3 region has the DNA TGTGCCAGCAGTGAAGCCCGCCCGGGACAGAGCTACGAGCAGTACTTC. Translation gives CASSEARPGQSYEQYF.

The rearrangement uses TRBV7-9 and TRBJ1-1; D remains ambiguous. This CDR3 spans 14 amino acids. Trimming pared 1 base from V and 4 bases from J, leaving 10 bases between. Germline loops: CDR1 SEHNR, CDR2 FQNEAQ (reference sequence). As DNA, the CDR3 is TGTGCCAGCAGCTTAGAGCACTTGGGCACTGAAGCTTTCTTT. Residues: CASSLEHLGTEAFF. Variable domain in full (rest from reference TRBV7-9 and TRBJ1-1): DTGVSQNPRHKITKRGQNVTFRCDPISEHNRLYWYRQTLGQGPEFLTYFQNEAQLEKSRLLSDRFSAERPKGSFSTLEIQRTEQGDSAMYLCASSLEHLGTEAFFGQGTRLTVV.

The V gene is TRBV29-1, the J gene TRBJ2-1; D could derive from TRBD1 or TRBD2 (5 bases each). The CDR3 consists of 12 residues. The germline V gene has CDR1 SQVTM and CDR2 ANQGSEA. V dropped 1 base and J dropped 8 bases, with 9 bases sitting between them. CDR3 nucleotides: TGCAGCGTTGAAGGAGGGACCCATGAGCAGTTCTTC. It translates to CSVEGGTHEQFF.

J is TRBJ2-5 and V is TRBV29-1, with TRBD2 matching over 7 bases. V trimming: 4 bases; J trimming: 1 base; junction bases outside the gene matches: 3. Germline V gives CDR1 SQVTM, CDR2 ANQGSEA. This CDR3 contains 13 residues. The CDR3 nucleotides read TGCAGCGTTGTTGGGAGGGGCCAAGAGACCCAGTACTTC. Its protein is CSVVGRGQETQYF.

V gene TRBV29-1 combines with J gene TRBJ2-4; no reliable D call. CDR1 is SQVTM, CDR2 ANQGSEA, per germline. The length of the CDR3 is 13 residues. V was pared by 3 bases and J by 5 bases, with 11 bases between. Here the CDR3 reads CSVESASQNIQYF. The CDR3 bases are TGCAGCGTTGAGTCCGCTAGTCAAAACATTCAGTACTTC. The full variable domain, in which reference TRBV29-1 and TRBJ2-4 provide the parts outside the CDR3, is SAVISQKPSRDICQRGTSLTIQCQVDSQVTMMFWYRQQPGQSLTLIATANQGSEATYESGFVIDKFPISRPNLTFSTLTVSNMSPEDSSIYLCSVESASQNIQYFGAGTRLSVL.

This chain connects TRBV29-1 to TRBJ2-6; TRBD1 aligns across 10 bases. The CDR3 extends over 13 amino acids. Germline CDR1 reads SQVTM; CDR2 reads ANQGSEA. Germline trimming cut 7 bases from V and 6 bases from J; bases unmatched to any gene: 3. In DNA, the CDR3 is TGCAGCGCAGGGACAGGGGCGGCCAACGTCCTGACTTTC. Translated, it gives CSAGTGAANVLTF.

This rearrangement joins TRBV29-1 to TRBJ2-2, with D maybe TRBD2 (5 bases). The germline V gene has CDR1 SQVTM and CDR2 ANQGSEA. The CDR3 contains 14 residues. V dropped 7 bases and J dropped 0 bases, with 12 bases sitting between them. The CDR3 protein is CSANGVANTGELFF. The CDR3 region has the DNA TGCAGCGCCAACGGGGTGGCGAACACCGGGGAGCTGTTTTTT.

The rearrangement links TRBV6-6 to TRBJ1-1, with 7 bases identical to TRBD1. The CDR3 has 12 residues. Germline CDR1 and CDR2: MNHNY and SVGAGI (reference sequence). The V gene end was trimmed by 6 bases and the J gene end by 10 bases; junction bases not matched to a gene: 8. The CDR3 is CASREGALGAFF. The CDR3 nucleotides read TGTGCCAGCAGAGAGGGGGCACTAGGAGCTTTCTTT.

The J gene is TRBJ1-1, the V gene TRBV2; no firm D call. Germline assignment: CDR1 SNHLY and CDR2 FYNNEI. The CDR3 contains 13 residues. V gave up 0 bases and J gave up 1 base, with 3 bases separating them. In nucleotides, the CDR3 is TGTGCCAGCAGTGAAGCAGAGAACACTGAAGCTTTCTTT. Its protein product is CASSEAENTEAFF.

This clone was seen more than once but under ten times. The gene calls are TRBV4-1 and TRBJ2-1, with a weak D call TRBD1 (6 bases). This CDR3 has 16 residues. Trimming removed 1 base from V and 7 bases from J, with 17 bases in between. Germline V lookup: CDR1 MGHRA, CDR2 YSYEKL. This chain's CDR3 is CASSQVTSAGQNEQFF. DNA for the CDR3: TGCGCCAGCAGCCAAGTTACTTCGGCAGGACAGAATGAGCAGTTCTTC.

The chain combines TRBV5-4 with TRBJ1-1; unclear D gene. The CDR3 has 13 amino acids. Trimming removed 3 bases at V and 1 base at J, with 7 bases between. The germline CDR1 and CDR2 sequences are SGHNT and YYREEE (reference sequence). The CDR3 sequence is CASSWSWNTEAFF. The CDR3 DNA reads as TGTGCCAGCAGCTGGAGCTGGAACACTGAAGCTTTCTTT.

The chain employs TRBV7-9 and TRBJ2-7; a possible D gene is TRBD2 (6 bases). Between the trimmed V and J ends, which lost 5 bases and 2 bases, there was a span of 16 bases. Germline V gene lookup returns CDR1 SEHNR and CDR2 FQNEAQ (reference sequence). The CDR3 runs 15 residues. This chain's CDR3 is CASSPRGTATYEQYF. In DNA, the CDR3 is TGTGCCAGCAGCCCCCGCGGGACCGCGACCTACGAGCAGTACTTC. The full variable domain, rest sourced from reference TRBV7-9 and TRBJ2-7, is DTGVSQNPRHKITKRGQNVTFRCDPISEHNRLYWYRQTLGQGPEFLTYFQNEAQLEKSRLLSDRFSAERPKGSFSTLEIQRTEQGDSAMYLCASSPRGTATYEQYFGPGTRLTVT.